The entry below gives a single TCR beta chain sequence along with its context. This specimen belongs to a study of blood T cell repertoires in COVID-19. Overall study context: Acute and convalescent COVID-19 specimens originated in the United States, Italy and Spain. PBMCs, B-cell-depleted T cells, or T cells were the source of the cDNA or gDNA that made up the material.

The table came from immunoSEQ multiplex PCR; TCRdb's copy has only in-frame clones and leaves some out. The table records roughly 59,000 clones, more than 60% of them present only once. Sequencing was done on a sample of peripheral blood. This TCR came from a human donor in a cohort sampled during active COVID-19.

In DNA form, the CDR3 reads TGTGCCAGCAGTTCCGGGACAGACTATGGCTACACCTTC. Translation: CASSSGTDYGYTF. The chain employs TRBV28 and TRBJ1-2; TRBD1 matches 7 bases. The CDR3 has 13 residues. Germline V lookup: CDR1 MDHEN, CDR2 SYDVKM. V trimming: 4 bases; J trimming: 3 bases; junction bases outside the gene matches: 2.